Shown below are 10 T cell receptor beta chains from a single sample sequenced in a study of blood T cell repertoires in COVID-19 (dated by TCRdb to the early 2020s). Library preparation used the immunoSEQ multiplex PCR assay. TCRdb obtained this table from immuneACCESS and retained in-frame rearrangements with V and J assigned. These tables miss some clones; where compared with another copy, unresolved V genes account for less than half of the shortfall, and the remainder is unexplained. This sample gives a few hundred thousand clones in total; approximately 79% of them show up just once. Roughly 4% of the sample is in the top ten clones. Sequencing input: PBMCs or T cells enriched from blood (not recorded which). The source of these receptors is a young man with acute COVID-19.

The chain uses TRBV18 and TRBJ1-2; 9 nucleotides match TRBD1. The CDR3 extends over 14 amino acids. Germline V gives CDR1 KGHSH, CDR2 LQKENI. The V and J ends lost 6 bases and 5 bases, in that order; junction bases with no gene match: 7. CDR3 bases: TGTGCCAGCTCCCGGGACAGGGAAGTTTATGGCTACACCTTC. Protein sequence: CASSRDREVYGYTF.

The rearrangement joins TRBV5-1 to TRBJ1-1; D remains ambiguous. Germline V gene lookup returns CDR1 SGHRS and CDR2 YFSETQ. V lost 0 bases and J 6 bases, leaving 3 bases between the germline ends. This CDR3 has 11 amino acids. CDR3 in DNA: TGCGCCAGCAGCTTGGGCGCTGAAGCTTTCTTT. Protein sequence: CASSLGAEAFF.

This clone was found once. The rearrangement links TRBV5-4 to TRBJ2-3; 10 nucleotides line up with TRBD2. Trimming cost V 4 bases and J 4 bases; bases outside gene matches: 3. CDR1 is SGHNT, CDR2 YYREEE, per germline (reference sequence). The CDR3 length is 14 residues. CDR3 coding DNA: TGTGCCAGCAGCCGGACTAGCGGTTCAGATACGCAGTATTTT. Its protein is CASSRTSGSDTQYF.

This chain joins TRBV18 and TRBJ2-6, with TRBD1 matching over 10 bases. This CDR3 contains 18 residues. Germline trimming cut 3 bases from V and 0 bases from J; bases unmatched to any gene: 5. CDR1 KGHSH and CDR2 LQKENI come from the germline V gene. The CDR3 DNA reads TGTGCCAGCTCACCGGGCGGACAGGGGGTCTCTGGGGCCAACGTCCTGACTTTC. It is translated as CASSPGGQGVSGANVLTF.

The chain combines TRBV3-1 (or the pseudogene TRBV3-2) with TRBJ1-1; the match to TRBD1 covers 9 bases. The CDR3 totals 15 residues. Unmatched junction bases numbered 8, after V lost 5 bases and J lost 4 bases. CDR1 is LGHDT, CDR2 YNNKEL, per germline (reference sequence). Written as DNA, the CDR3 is TGTGCCAGCAGCGGAACAGGGGGCGCGGGCACTGAAGCTTTCTTT. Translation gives CASSGTGGAGTEAFF.

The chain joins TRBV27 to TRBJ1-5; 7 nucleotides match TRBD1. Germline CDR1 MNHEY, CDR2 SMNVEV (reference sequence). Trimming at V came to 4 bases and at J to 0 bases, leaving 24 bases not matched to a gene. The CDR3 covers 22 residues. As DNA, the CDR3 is TGTGCCAGCAGTTCCCTCGACAGGGTCGGGGAATTTGGACCTCATAGCAATCAGCCCCAGCATTTT. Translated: CASSSLDRVGEFGPHSNQPQHF.

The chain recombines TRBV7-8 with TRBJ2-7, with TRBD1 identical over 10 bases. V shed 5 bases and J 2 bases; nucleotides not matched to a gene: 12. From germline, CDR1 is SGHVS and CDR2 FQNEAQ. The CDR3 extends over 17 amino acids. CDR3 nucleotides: TGTGCCAGCAGCCCTCGCCGGGACAGGGGTGTGACCTACGAGCAGTACGTC. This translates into CASSPRRDRGVTYEQYV.

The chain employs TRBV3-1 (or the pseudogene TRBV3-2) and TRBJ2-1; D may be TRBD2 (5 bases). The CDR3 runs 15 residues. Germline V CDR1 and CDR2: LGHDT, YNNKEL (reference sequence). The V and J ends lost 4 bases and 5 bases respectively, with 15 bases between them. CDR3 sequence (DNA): TGTGCCAGCAGCCGTTCGGCGGAGGTCAACAATGAGCAGTTCTTC. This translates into CASSRSAEVNNEQFF.

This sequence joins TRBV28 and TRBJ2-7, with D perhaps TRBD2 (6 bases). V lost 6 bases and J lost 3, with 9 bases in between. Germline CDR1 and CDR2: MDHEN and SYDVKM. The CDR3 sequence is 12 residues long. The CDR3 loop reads CASSSGDYEQYV. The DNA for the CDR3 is TGTGCCAGCAGCTCGGGGGACTACGAGCAGTACGTC.

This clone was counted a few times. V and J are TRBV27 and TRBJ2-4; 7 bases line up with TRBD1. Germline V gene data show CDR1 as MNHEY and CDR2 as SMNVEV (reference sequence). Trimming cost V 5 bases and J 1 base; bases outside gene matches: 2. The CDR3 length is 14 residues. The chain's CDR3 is CASSVQGAKNIQYF. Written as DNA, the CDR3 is TGTGCCAGCAGTGTACAGGGGGCCAAAAACATTCAGTACTTC.